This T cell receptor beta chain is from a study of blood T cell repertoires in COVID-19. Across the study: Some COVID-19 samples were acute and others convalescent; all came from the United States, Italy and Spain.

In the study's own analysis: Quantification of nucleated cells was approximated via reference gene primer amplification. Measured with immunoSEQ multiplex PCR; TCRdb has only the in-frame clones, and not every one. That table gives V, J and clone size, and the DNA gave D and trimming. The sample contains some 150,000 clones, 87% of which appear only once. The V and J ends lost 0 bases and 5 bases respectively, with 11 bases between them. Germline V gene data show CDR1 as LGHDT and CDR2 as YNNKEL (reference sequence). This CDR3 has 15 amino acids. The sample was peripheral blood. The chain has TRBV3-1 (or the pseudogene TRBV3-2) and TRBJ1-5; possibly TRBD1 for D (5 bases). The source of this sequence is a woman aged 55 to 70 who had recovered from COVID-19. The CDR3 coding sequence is TGTGCCAGCAGCCAAGATTTGACAGAGCATCAGCCCCAGCATTTT. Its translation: CASSQDLTEHQPQHF.